This T cell receptor beta chain was profiled in a study of identical twins. Points from the study as a whole: Where beta out-of-frame sequences were concerned, excess twin sharing was weaker.

V was cut by 4 bases and J by 2 bases, with 12 bases left in between. Germline V gene lookup returns CDR1 LNHNV and CDR2 YYDKDF (reference sequence). There are 15 residues in the CDR3. This clonotype has a count of ten or more. Its cognate antigen is unknown. MiXCR was run by TCRdb on the 5' RACE reads, yielding one entry per CDR3 protein. There are under 1 million distinct CDR3 sequences in the sample; around an eighth occur only once, and around 1.5% lies in the top ten. The same sample was also used in a study of yellow fever vaccine responses in identical twins.

This receptor was taken from a woman aged 18-30 years in good health. The chain joins TRBV15 to TRBJ1-3; tentatively, D is TRBD1 (5 bases). What was sequenced was PBMCs. The CDR3 nucleotides read TGTGCCACCAGCATTACAGGCGCCCCTGGAAACACCATATATTTT. As protein: CATSITGAPGNTIYF.